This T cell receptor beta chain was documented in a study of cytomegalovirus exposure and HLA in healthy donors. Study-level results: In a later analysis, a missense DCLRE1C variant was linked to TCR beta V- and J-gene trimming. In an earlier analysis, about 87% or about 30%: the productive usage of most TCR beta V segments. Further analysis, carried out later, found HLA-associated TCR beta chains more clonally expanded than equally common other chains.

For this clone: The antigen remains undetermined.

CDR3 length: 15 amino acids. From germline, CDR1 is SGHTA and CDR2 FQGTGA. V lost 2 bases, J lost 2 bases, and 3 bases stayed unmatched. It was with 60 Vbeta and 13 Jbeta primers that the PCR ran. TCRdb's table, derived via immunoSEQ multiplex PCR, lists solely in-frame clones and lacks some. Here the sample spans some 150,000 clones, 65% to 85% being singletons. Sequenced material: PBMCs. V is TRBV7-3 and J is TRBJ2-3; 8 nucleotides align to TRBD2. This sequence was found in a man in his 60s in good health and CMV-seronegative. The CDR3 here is CASSLQGLATDTQYF. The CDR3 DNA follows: TGTGCCAGCAGCTTACAAGGACTAGCCACAGATACGCAGTATTTT. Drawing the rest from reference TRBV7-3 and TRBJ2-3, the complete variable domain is GAGVSQTPSNKVTEKGKYVELRCDPISGHTALYWYRQSLGQGPEFLIYFQGTGAADDSGLPNDRFFAVRPEGSVSTLKIQRTERGDSAVYLCASSLQGLATDTQYFGPGTRLTVL.